This T cell receptor (beta chain) was recorded in a study of blood T cell repertoires in COVID-19. The overall study: Samples representing acute and convalescent COVID-19 were sourced from the United States, Italy and Spain. T cells, B-cell-depleted T cells, or PBMCs provided the cDNA or gDNA that served as material.

The CDR3 runs 14 residues. Germline lookup yields CDR1 SGHVS and CDR2 FQNEAQ. The ends were cut back, 2 bases at V and 7 bases at J, with 11 bases in the middle. Authors' analysis steps: Amplifying reference gene primers gave estimates of nucleated cell counts. The protocol was immunoSEQ multiplex PCR, while the TCRdb copy is restricted to in-frame clones and leaves out a portion. The V and J calls and clone size were taken over from that table, and D and trimming were inferred from the DNA. The data show around 100,000 clones, around 86% seen once. The chain uses TRBV7-8 and TRBJ1-4; D is perhaps TRBD1 (6 bases). This receptor was taken from a man between 50 and 59 years old with active or convalescent COVID-19. Input material: peripheral blood. CDR3 amino acids: CASSLNGGREKLFF. The CDR3, as DNA: TGTGCCAGCAGCTTAAACGGGGGGCGTGAAAAACTGTTTTTT.